The 25 T cell receptor beta chains listed next were all sequenced from one sample in a study of regulatory T cells in long-lasting Graves disease. As for time point: newly diagnosed GD, antithyroid drugs for less than 3 months. PBMC RNA served as the TCR library source. For TCR beta, libraries came from iRepertoire HTBI primers and Arm-PCR of CDR3 regions. TCRdb fed the multiplex PCR reads into MiXCR, producing one record per CDR3 protein. Among hundreds of thousands of distinct CDR3 sequences listed, 15% to 19% were seen once. Sample: peripheral blood mononuclear cells (PBMCs), taken at new diagnosis, from a patient treated with antithyroid drugs. The receptors here all came from a female donor with Graves disease.

This clonotype occurred many times. The V gene is TRBV5-4, the J gene TRBJ1-3; D unclear. The CDR3 sequence is 12 residues long. The germline gives CDR1 SGHNT, CDR2 YYREEE (reference sequence). Trimming stripped 4 bases from V and 8 bases from J, with 10 bases between. This CDR3 is CASSDGGYTIYF. CDR3 nucleotides: TGTGCCAGCAGCGACGGCGGATACACCATATATTTT.

To note about this clonotype: A much larger clone differs from this one at a single base, so this may be a read error. This chain connects TRBV27 to TRBJ2-3; perhaps TRBD2 as D (5 bases). Trimming removed 3 bases at V and 4 bases at J, with 17 bases between. Germline values: CDR1 MNHEY, CDR2 SMNVEV (reference sequence). This CDR3 has 16 amino acids. In nucleotides, the CDR3 is TGTGCCAGCAGTTTCGTGTCTTCCGGGAATGCAGATACGCAGTATTTT. Protein: CASSFVSSGNADTQYF.

This clonotype was picked up many times. The V call is TRBV28, the J call TRBJ2-5, with D unclear. V lost 5 bases and J 6 bases, leaving 19 bases between the germline ends. Germline V gene lookup returns CDR1 MDHEN and CDR2 SYDVKM. CDR3 length equals 15 residues. This CDR3 is CASSPRASRWKTQYF. CDR3 sequence (DNA): TGTGCCAGCAGTCCTCGGGCCTCAAGGTGGAAGACCCAGTACTTC.

There are many counts of this clonotype. This chain links TRBV7-2 with TRBJ2-2; 8 positions match TRBD2. The CDR3 covers 18 residues. Germline CDR1 is SGHTA and CDR2 is FQGNSA. V dropped 8 bases and J dropped 0; count of bases not matched to a gene: 14. This CDR3 reads CASGPFSSGYTNTGELFF. CDR3 bases: TGTGCCAGCGGACCCTTCTCTAGCGGGTACACGAACACCGGGGAGCTGTTTTTT.

This clonotype appeared a few times. The genes are TRBV19 and TRBJ2-3; D may be TRBD1 (6 bases). CDR1 and CDR2 (germline): LNHDA, SQIVND (reference sequence). The CDR3 contains 13 residues. Trimming removed 6 bases from V and 3 bases from J, with 10 bases in between. CDR3 coding DNA: TGTGCCAGTAGGCGGACAGATACAGATACGCAGTATTTT. This sequence encodes CASRRTDTDTQYF.

The CDR3 DNA reads as TGTGCCATCAGTACAGGAGGGTCCACAGATACGCAGTATTTT. This codes for CAISTGGSTDTQYF. The chain links TRBV10-3 to TRBJ2-3; tentative D call: TRBD2 (6 bases). CDR3 length equals 14 residues. Per the germline V gene, CDR1 is ENHRY and CDR2 is SYGVKD. The germline V and J ends were trimmed by 5 bases and 2 bases, with 11 bases remaining between them.

A few counts support this clonotype. The chain has TRBV4-1 and TRBJ2-3; 11 bases fit TRBD2. This CDR3 comprises 17 residues. V lost 2 bases and J lost 2; bases outside the gene matches: 6. The germline V gene encodes CDR1 MGHRA and CDR2 YSYEKL. The CDR3 sequence: CASSQTGLAAYTDTQYF. The CDR3 bases are TGCGCCAGCAGCCAAACGGGACTAGCGGCATACACAGATACGCAGTATTTT.

This clonotype was seen many times. The chain has TRBV6-1 and TRBJ2-3; 9 bases align to TRBD2. Germline CDR1 reads MNHNS; CDR2 reads SASEGT. CDR3 size: 17 residues. J was trimmed by 1 base and V by 6 bases; bases with no gene match: 11. CDR3 protein: CASSTRFKRGGTDTQYF. CDR3 bases: TGTGCCAGCAGCACGAGGTTTAAGCGGGGGGGCACAGATACGCAGTATTTT.

This clonotype was counted between two and nine times. The rearrangement uses TRBV5-1 and TRBJ1-3; 9 bases match TRBD1. The CDR3 runs 14 residues. Losses at the gene ends were 4 bases for V and 8 bases for J; bases not matched to a gene: 7. Germline V lookup: CDR1 SGHRS, CDR2 YFSETQ. The chain's CDR3 is CASSPRTGEDTIYF. CDR3 nucleotide sequence: TGCGCCAGCAGCCCTCGGACAGGGGAGGACACCATATATTTT.

The sample holds many counts of this clonotype. The V gene is TRBV29-1, the J gene TRBJ2-7; 11 nucleotides line up with TRBD2. This CDR3 spans 14 amino acids. Germline V gene sequence: CDR1 SQVTM, CDR2 ANQGSEA. V was pared by 5 bases and J by 2 bases, with 5 bases of the junction left unmatched. The CDR3 bases are TGCAGCGTTCTCGGGACTAGCGGAACCTACGAGCAGTACTTC. Translating gives CSVLGTSGTYEQYF.

The chain combines TRBV19 with TRBJ1-1; no reliable D call. V was clipped by 0 bases and J by 3 bases, with 8 bases between them. Germline V gene lookup returns CDR1 LNHDA and CDR2 SQIVND (reference sequence). CDR3 length: 14 amino acids. The CDR3, as DNA: TGTGCCAGTAGTATAGATCCCTGGCACACTGAAGCTTTCTTT. Amino acid sequence: CASSIDPWHTEAFF.

This clonotype was recorded at least ten times. The chain is built from TRBV2 and TRBJ2-2; 7 nucleotides agree with TRBD1. Trimming removed 5 bases from V and 2 bases from J; junction bases left unmatched: 5. Germline values: CDR1 SNHLY, CDR2 FYNNEI. This CDR3 has 15 residues. As DNA, the CDR3 is TGTGCCAGCAGTAAGGACAGGACCAACACCGGGGAGCTGTTTTTT. Protein product: CASSKDRTNTGELFF.

This rearrangement joins TRBV7-3 to TRBJ2-5; the D gene could be TRBD1 or TRBD2 (5 bases each). V dropped 3 bases and J dropped 4 bases, with 9 bases sitting between them. The CDR3 has 13 residues. CDR1 and CDR2 (germline): SGHTA, FQGTGA. Here the CDR3 DNA reads TGTGCCAGCAGCTTCCGAGGGGTAGAGACCCAGTACTTC. Protein product: CASSFRGVETQYF.

This clonotype was counted ten times or more. The genes are TRBV28 and TRBJ2-3; TRBD1 is a possible D gene (5 bases). The CDR3 is 15 amino acids. CDR1 is MDHEN, CDR2 SYDVKM, per germline. Trimming pared 3 bases from V and 6 bases from J, leaving 16 bases between. CDR3: CASSLSSTSGDTQYF. The CDR3 DNA follows: TGTGCCAGCAGTTTGTCGTCCACTTCAGGGGATACGCAGTATTTT.

Turning to this clonotype: This may be a read error, as it is one base from a much larger clone. The chain recombines TRBV27 with TRBJ2-1; D remains unclear. Germline CDR1 is MNHEY and CDR2 is SMNVEV (reference sequence). The CDR3 sequence is 14 residues long. For the CDR3, the DNA is TGTGCCGGCAGTATACGGACGGACTACAATGAGCAGTTCTTC. Protein product: CAGSIRTDYNEQFF.

The sample holds many counts of this clonotype. The chain recombines TRBV11-3 with TRBJ2-2; 9 positions agree with TRBD1. CDR3 length: 18 amino acids. Trimming at V came to 5 bases and at J to 4 bases, leaving 14 bases not matched to a gene. The germline V gene has CDR1 SGHNT and CDR2 YENEEA. CDR3 bases: TGTGCCAGCAGCCCTGACTACTTGGGACAGGGTAGCACCGGGGAGCTGTTTTTT. Translating it yields CASSPDYLGQGSTGELFF.

Comments on this clonotype: This may be a read error, as it is one base from a much larger clone. Lacking the conserved final phenylalanine or tryptophan, this CDR3 likely reflects a read error. The rearrangement joins TRBV7-2 to TRBJ2-7; 8 positions match TRBD1. The CDR3 extends over 14 amino acids. The germline V gene has CDR1 SGHTA and CDR2 FQGNSA. Trimming removed 3 bases from V and 5 bases from J; junction bases left unmatched: 6. In nucleotides, the CDR3 is TGTGCCAGCAGCTTCATGGACAGGGCGAACGAGCAGTACCTC. Amino acid sequence: CASSFMDRANEQYL.

The chain joins TRBV27 to TRBJ2-5; D possibly corresponds to TRBD2 (6 bases). The V gene's germline CDR1 is MNHEY and CDR2 SMNVEV (reference sequence). The V gene lost 6 bases and the J gene lost 2 bases, with 13 bases spanning the gap. The CDR3 covers 14 residues. The CDR3, as DNA: TGTGCCAGCAGGGGCGAGGAGGGGCAAGAGACCCAGTACTTC. Translating gives CASRGEEGQETQYF.

In this sample, this clonotype turned up a few times. The V gene is TRBV4-3, the J gene TRBJ1-3; perhaps TRBD1 as D (5 bases). Germline-derived CDR1 and CDR2 are LGHNA and YSLEER. V was shortened by 5 bases and J by 3 bases, with 14 bases between the two germline ends. The CDR3 covers 15 residues. The CDR3 loop reads CASSEEAGGGNTIYF. In DNA, the CDR3 is TGCGCCAGCAGCGAGGAGGCCGGGGGTGGAAACACCATATATTTT.

There are many counts of this clonotype. The V gene is TRBV7-9, the J gene TRBJ2-7, with D perhaps being TRBD1 or TRBD2 (5 bases each). CDR1 and CDR2 (germline): SEHNR, FQNEAQ (reference sequence). This CDR3 is built from 14 residues. Trimming stripped 5 bases from V and 6 bases from J, with 17 bases between. CDR3 residues: CASSPQGPGSEQYF. The CDR3 DNA sequence: TGTGCCAGCAGCCCCCAAGGCCCAGGGAGCGAGCAGTACTTC.

This clonotype was counted at least ten times. This chain links TRBV28 with TRBJ2-5; possible D gene TRBD2, 5 bases. The germline V gene encodes CDR1 MDHEN and CDR2 SYDVKM. V was clipped by 1 base and J by 0 bases, with 9 bases between them. The length of the CDR3 is 15 residues. The CDR3 loop reads CASSLLSGNQETQYF. In DNA form, the CDR3 reads TGTGCCAGCAGTTTATTGTCGGGGAACCAAGAGACCCAGTACTTC.

This clonotype was observed at least ten times. V and J are TRBV10-3 and TRBJ1-2; D is uncertain. V shed 0 bases and J shed 6 bases, with 5 bases lying between them. CDR3 length: 12 amino acids. Germline V gene lookup returns CDR1 ENHRY and CDR2 SYGVKD. As DNA, the CDR3 is TGTGCCATCAGTGAGTCAAGCGATGGCTACACCTTC. Translating it yields CAISESSDGYTF.

This clonotype came up many times. The V and J genes are TRBV7-9 and TRBJ2-1, with TRBD1 as a possible D gene (7 bases). The CDR3 consists of 15 residues. Germline V lookup: CDR1 SEHNR, CDR2 FQNEAQ (reference sequence). Trimming removed 0 bases at V and 4 bases at J, with 10 bases between. CDR3 nucleotides: TGTGCCAGCAGCTTAGCGCAGGGGGGATACAATGAGCAGTTCTTC. Amino acid sequence: CASSLAQGGYNEQFF.

In its sample, this clonotype was seen many times. The chain uses TRBV20-1 and TRBJ2-5; 7 nucleotides line up with TRBD2. Germline trimming cut 6 bases from V and 1 base from J; bases unmatched to any gene: 11. CDR3 length: 15 residues. The germline V gene encodes CDR1 DFQATT and CDR2 SNEGSKA (reference sequence). CDR3 residues: CSATYGASGQETQYF. The CDR3 nucleotides read TGCAGTGCCACATACGGGGCTAGCGGCCAAGAGACCCAGTACTTC.

The chain links TRBV6-2 or TRBV6-3 to TRBJ2-5; D may be TRBD1 or TRBD2 (5 bases each). CDR1 is MNHEY, CDR2 SVGEGT, per germline. The CDR3 is made up of 12 amino acids. Trimming pared 10 bases from V and 5 bases from J, leaving 14 bases between. The CDR3 protein is CANRSGTETQYF. CDR3 sequence (DNA): TGTGCCAACAGGTCGGGGACGGAGACCCAGTACTTC.